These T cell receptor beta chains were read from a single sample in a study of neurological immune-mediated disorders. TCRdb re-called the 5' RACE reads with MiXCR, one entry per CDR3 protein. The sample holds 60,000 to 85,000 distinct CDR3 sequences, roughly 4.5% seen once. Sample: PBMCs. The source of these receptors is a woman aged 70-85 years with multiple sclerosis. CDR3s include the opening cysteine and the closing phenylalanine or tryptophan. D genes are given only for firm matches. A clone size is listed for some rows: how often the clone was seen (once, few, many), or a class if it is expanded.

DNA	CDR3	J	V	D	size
TGTGCCAGCAGCTCACTCTACGAGCAGTACTTC	CASSSLYEQYF	TRBJ2-7	TRBV7-2	NA	many
TGCGCCAGCAGCCGCCGGGACCGCTCGCGCGAGCAGTACTTC	CASSRRDRSREQYF	TRBJ2-7	TRBV5-1	NA	many
TGTGCCAGCAGTAGCGACAGGGATAAGAGTGAAAAACTGTTTTTT	CASSSDRDKSEKLFF	TRBJ1-4	TRBV6-2/TRBV6-3	TRBD1	many
TGTGCCTGGACCTCGTATAGCGAATACAATGAGCAGTTCTTC	CAWTSYSEYNEQFF	TRBJ2-1	TRBV30	NA	many
TGCAGCGTTGAGATGTACAATGAGCAGTTCTTC	CSVEMYNEQFF	TRBJ2-1	TRBV29-1	NA	many
TGTGCCAGCAGCTTCCCGGACAGTCGCTATGGCTACACCTTC	CASSFPDSRYGYTF	TRBJ1-2	TRBV5-6	NA	many
TGTGCCAGCAGCTTAAGGACAGGGCGATCTGAAGCTTTCTTT	CASSLRTGRSEAFF	TRBJ1-1	TRBV7-9	TRBD1	few
TGCGCCAGCAGTGTCGGGACTAGCGGGGTACTAAACACCGGGGAGCTGTTTTTT	CASSVGTSGVLNTGELFF	TRBJ2-2	TRBV10-1	TRBD2	many
TGCGCCAGCAGCTTGGCCTTGGCAGGGACAGATACGCAGTATTTT	CASSLALAGTDTQYF	TRBJ2-3	TRBV5-1	NA	many
TGCAGTGCTCCGACGGGACAGGTGCTCTCTGAAGCTTTCTTT	CSAPTGQVLSEAFF	TRBJ1-1	TRBV20-1	TRBD1	many
TGCAGTGCCGAGGGACAGGGAAACTATGGCTACACCTTC	CSAEGQGNYGYTF	TRBJ1-2	TRBV20-1	TRBD1	many
TGCAGTGCTAGAGATCGGAGTAGCGGCAAGCAAGAGACCCAGTACTTC	CSARDRSSGKQETQYF	TRBJ2-5	TRBV20-1	NA	many
TGTGCCAGCAGCTTTCCGACTAGCGCGAGCTCCTACAATGAGCAGTTCTTC	CASSFPTSASSYNEQFF	TRBJ2-1	TRBV7-2	TRBD2	many
TGTGCCAGCAGTCCCCGCAGGGGGTCCTACGAGCAGTACTTC	CASSPRRGSYEQYF	TRBJ2-7	TRBV12-3/TRBV12-4	TRBD1	many
TGTGCCAGCAGCCAGGGAGGGAATGAAAAACTGTTTTTT	CASSQGGNEKLFF	TRBJ1-4	TRBV14	NA	many
TGTGCCAGCAGCCAAGGAGCCAGACAGGGTTATGGCTACACCTTC	CASSQGARQGYGYTF	TRBJ1-2	TRBV3-1	TRBD1	many
TGTGCCAGCAGCCGGGGAGGACAAGAGACCCAGTACTTC	CASSRGGQETQYF	TRBJ2-5	TRBV7-2	NA	many
TGCGCCAGCAGCCCGGGACCGAACACTGAAGCTTTCTTT	CASSPGPNTEAFF	TRBJ1-1	TRBV5-1	NA	many
TGCAGTGCTAGAGAAGAAGGGGGCAGGAACACTGAAGCTTTCTTT	CSAREEGGRNTEAFF	TRBJ1-1	TRBV20-1	TRBD1	many
TGCAGTGCCCCCACACAAGCGGAAAATGAAAAACTGTTTTTT	CSAPTQAENEKLFF	TRBJ1-4	TRBV20-1	NA	many
TGTGCCAGCAGCTCTGCCAGACCTAGCGCCGCAGATACGCAGTATTTT	CASSSARPSAADTQYF	TRBJ2-3	TRBV7-2	NA	many
TGTGCCAGCAGCTTAGCCGGTCCTCTAGCGGGAGTCGAGCAGTACTTC	CASSLAGPLAGVEQYF	TRBJ2-7	TRBV7-2	TRBD2	many
TGTGCCAGCAGCAGATCAGGAAGCACAGATACGCAGTATTTT	CASSRSGSTDTQYF	TRBJ2-3	TRBV2	NA	many
TGTGCCAGCAGCTTAATAGGGGTAGTAGGTCCAGGTGGCTACACCTTC	CASSLIGVVGPGGYTF	TRBJ1-2	TRBV7-2	NA	many
TGCGCCAGCAGCTTGGCTAGCGGGACCGCAGATACGCAGTATTTT	CASSLASGTADTQYF	TRBJ2-3	TRBV5-1	TRBD2	many
TGTGCCACCGATCATAGCGGGAGGGCCCATGAGCAGTTCTTC	CATDHSGRAHEQFF	TRBJ2-1	TRBV6-2/TRBV6-3	TRBD2	many
TGTGCCAGCAGATCCAGCGGACCCTTTAATTCACCCCTCCACTTT	CASRSSGPFNSPLHF	TRBJ1-6	TRBV12-3/TRBV12-4	NA	NA
TGCAGCGTTGGACACAGTAATCAGCCCCAGCATTTT	CSVGHSNQPQHF	TRBJ1-5	TRBV29-1	NA	NA
TGTGCCAGCAGCGTAGAAGACAGGCCTAACTATGGCTACACCTTC	CASSVEDRPNYGYTF	TRBJ1-2	TRBV9	NA	many
TGCGCCAGCAGCTTGGATCCCCCGGGACAGGGGGCCACCGGGGAGCTGTTTTTT	CASSLDPPGQGATGELFF	TRBJ2-2	TRBV5-1	TRBD1	many
TGTGCCAGCAGTTTAGAGGGGGGACTAGCGGGTAATGAGCAGTTCTTC	CASSLEGGLAGNEQFF	TRBJ2-1	TRBV12-3/TRBV12-4	TRBD2	many
TGTGCCAGCAGCCGCCAGACTAGCGGGAGTGGGGGTGAGCAGTTCTTC	CASSRQTSGSGGEQFF	TRBJ2-1	TRBV3-1	TRBD2	many
TGTGCCAGCAGCAGACTAGCAGAGAACACCGGGGAGCTGTTTTTT	CASSRLAENTGELFF	TRBJ2-2	TRBV3-1	TRBD2	many
TGTGCCAGCAGCCAAAGCGGGAGTCTCTCGGATACGCAGTATTTT	CASSQSGSLSDTQYF	TRBJ2-3	TRBV3-2	NA	many
TGTGCCAGCAGTTTTGACAGGGGATACACTGAAGCTTTCTTT	CASSFDRGYTEAFF	TRBJ1-1	TRBV5-5	TRBD1	many
TGCGCCAGCAGCCAAGATTTGGAACTATTCACAGATACGCAGTATTTT	CASSQDLELFTDTQYF	TRBJ2-3	TRBV4-1	NA	few
TGCGCCAGCAGCTTCCCAGTTACTCCGAACACCGGGGAGCTGTTTTTT	CASSFPVTPNTGELFF	TRBJ2-2	TRBV5-1	NA	many
TGCAGAGAACTTGGGAGCTCCTACAATGAGCAGTTCTTC	CRELGSSYNEQFF	TRBJ2-1	TRBV29-1	NA	many
TGTGCCAGCAGTTTTTCAGATACGCAGTATTTT	CASSFSDTQYF	TRBJ2-3	TRBV27	NA	many
TGTGCCAGCACCACGGGACAGGGGTCTGAAGCTTTCTTT	CASTTGQGSEAFF	TRBJ1-1	TRBV12-3/TRBV12-4	TRBD1	many
TGTGCCACCTCTGGAGTCACAGATACGCAGTATTTT	CATSGVTDTQYF	TRBJ2-3	TRBV15	NA	many
TGTGCCAGCAGCTTAGTCATCAATACGCAGTATTTT	CASSLVINTQYF	TRBJ2-3	TRBV7-9	NA	NA
TGTGCCAGCAGAGAGAGCGGGATGAGAGGAGAGACCCAGTACTTC	CASRESGMRGETQYF	TRBJ2-5	TRBV6-2/TRBV6-3	TRBD2	many
TGCGCCAGCAGCTTGGCCGAGGGAATAAACACCATATATTTT	CASSLAEGINTIYF	TRBJ1-3	TRBV5-1	NA	many
TGCAGTGCTAGTCAAGGGACTAGCGGGAGTCTTAATGAGCAGTTCTTC	CSASQGTSGSLNEQFF	TRBJ2-1	TRBV20-1	TRBD2	many
TGCAGTGCTCCCCCGGCGACTAGCGGGGGGCACGAGCAGTACTTC	CSAPPATSGGHEQYF	TRBJ2-7	TRBV20-1	TRBD2	many
TGTGCCAGCAGCTTCGCCCCGCCAGATACGCAGTATTTT	CASSFAPPDTQYF	TRBJ2-3	TRBV7-9	NA	many
TGCAGCTTTAAGAGCGGGACTACCTATCATACGCAGTATTTT	CSFKSGTTYHTQYF	TRBJ2-3	TRBV29-1	TRBD2	many